What follows are 21 T cell receptor beta chains derived from one specimen sequenced in a study of blood T cell repertoires in COVID-19. Sequencing was performed with immunoSEQ multiplex PCR; in TCRdb, only in-frame clones are kept and a portion is missing. The table includes about 250,000 clones, nearly 90% detected once. Sequencing used peripheral blood. The origin of the receptors is a woman aged 55-70 years with COVID-19, enrolled during active disease.

The J gene is TRBJ1-6, the V gene TRBV7-9; D might be TRBD1 (5 bases). The CDR3 contains 15 residues. Germline CDR1 is SEHNR and CDR2 is FQNEAQ (reference sequence). V lost 4 bases to trimming and J lost 8 bases, with 15 bases between them. CDR3 sequence: CASSSRGGVDSPLHF. The CDR3 DNA reads as TGTGCCAGCAGCTCCCGGGGGGGTGTGGATTCACCCCTCCACTTT.

This clone came up once. This chain links TRBV29-1 with TRBJ2-1; 7 positions agree with TRBD1. V gave up 4 bases and J gave up 9 bases; unmatched junction bases: 6. The V gene's germline CDR1 is SQVTM and CDR2 ANQGSEA. This CDR3 has 12 residues. The CDR3 DNA is TGCAGCGTTGGGCAGGGGGAAGGTGAGCAGTTCTTC. Its translation is CSVGQGEGEQFF.

The gene calls are TRBV29-1 and TRBJ1-5; TRBD1 agrees at 12 bases. CDR1 SQVTM and CDR2 ANQGSEA come from the germline V gene. With 6 bases clipped from V and 4 bases from J, the junction kept 10 bases outside the gene matches. This CDR3 is built from 16 residues. The CDR3 nucleotides read TGCAGCGTCGCCGGGACAGGGGGCGCGGGGAATCAGCCCCAGCATTTT. It translates to CSVAGTGGAGNQPQHF. The full variable domain, completed using reference TRBV29-1 and TRBJ1-5, is SAVISQKPSRDICQRGTSLTIQCQVDSQVTMMFWYRQQPGQSLTLIATANQGSEATYESGFVIDKFPISRPNLTFSTLTVSNMSPEDSSIYLCSVAGTGGAGNQPQHFGDGTRLSIL.

The chain joins TRBV7-6 to TRBJ2-2; D perhaps matches TRBD1 (6 bases). V was clipped by 6 bases and J by 5 bases, with 16 bases between them. Germline-derived CDR1 and CDR2 are SGHVS and FNYEAQ. The CDR3 length is 15 residues. The CDR3: CASRKTGIETGELFF. CDR3 sequence (DNA): TGTGCCAGCAGAAAGACAGGCATAGAAACCGGGGAGCTGTTTTTT.

The chain recombines TRBV6-1 with TRBJ2-1, with D possibly TRBD1 on 5 matching bases. Germline V gene data show CDR1 as MNHNS and CDR2 as SASEGT. The length of the CDR3 is 14 residues. V was shortened by 1 base and J by 9 bases, with 13 bases between the two germline ends. The DNA of the CDR3 is TGTGCCAGCAGTGAAGGGCAGGGTTGGAGTGAGCAGTTCTTC. Translated, it gives CASSEGQGWSEQFF.

Points on this clone: The sample holds other DNA sequences that translate to the same CDR3. The chain combines TRBV19 with TRBJ1-5; possible D gene TRBD1, 5 bases. This CDR3 spans 15 amino acids. From germline, CDR1 is LNHDA and CDR2 SQIVND (reference sequence). V was trimmed by 5 bases and J by 0 bases, leaving 11 bases between them. The CDR3 bases are TGTGCCAGTAGTCCCACCGGGGGTAGCAATCAGCCCCAGCATTTT. Amino acid sequence: CASSPTGGSNQPQHF. Complete variable domain (other parts from reference TRBV19 and TRBJ1-5): DGGITQSPKYLFRKEGQNVTLSCEQNLNHDAMYWYRQDPGQGLRLIYYSQIVNDFQKGDIAEGYSVSREKKESFPLTVTSAQKNPTAFYLCASSPTGGSNQPQHFGDGTRLSIL.

The V and J genes are TRBV7-2 and TRBJ2-5; D is possibly TRBD2 (5 bases). V lost 4 bases to trimming and J lost 2 bases, with 11 bases between them. Germline assignment: CDR1 SGHTA and CDR2 FQGNSA. This CDR3 is 14 amino acids long. CDR3 DNA: TGTGCCAGCAGCTACAACCCGGGGCAAGAGACCCAGTACTTC. Translated, it gives CASSYNPGQETQYF.

The gene calls are TRBV19 and TRBJ2-4, with D hard to call. The CDR3 totals 13 residues. Germline V gene sequence: CDR1 LNHDA, CDR2 SQIVND (reference sequence). V lost 4 bases and J 1 base, leaving 5 bases between the germline ends. CDR3 nucleotides: TGTGCCAGTAGTAGAGTGGCCAAAAACATTCAGTACTTC. The encoded protein is CASSRVAKNIQYF.

The chain carries TRBV5-1 and TRBJ1-3; no definite D call. CDR1 is SGHRS and CDR2 is YFSETQ in the germline V gene. V lost 5 bases, J lost 0 bases, and 9 bases lay in between. The CDR3 runs 14 residues. CDR3 amino acids: CASRENLSGNTIYF. The CDR3 DNA follows: TGCGCCAGCAGGGAGAATCTCTCTGGAAACACCATATATTTT.

V is TRBV19 and J is TRBJ1-2, with 8 bases matching TRBD1. Germline assignment: CDR1 LNHDA and CDR2 SQIVND (reference sequence). V lost 9 bases to trimming and J lost 0 bases; unmatched junction nucleotides: 3. The CDR3 has 13 amino acids. CDR3 protein: CASGTGANYGYTF. The CDR3 DNA is TGTGCCAGCGGGACAGGCGCTAACTATGGCTACACCTTC.

This clone was picked up one time. V is TRBV5-1 and J is TRBJ1-3; D is unclear. The germline gives CDR1 SGHRS, CDR2 YFSETQ. V shed 0 bases and J shed 0 bases, with 7 bases lying between them. The CDR3 consists of 15 residues. In DNA, the CDR3 is TGCGCCAGCAGCTTGGAACCGGGCTCTGGAAACACCATATATTTT. It codes for CASSLEPGSGNTIYF.

The chain recombines TRBV20-1 with TRBJ1-2, with TRBD1 as a possible D gene (5 bases). Trimming left V 3 bases short and J 9 bases short, with 11 bases between. The CDR3 extends over 11 amino acids. Germline V lookup: CDR1 DFQATT, CDR2 SNEGSKA (reference sequence). CDR3 amino acids: CSASPDSSYTF. CDR3 in DNA: TGCAGTGCTAGTCCAGACAGCAGCTACACCTTC.

This clone was picked up one time. This rearrangement joins TRBV6-2 or TRBV6-3 to TRBJ2-2, with 10 bases identical to TRBD2. In germline, CDR1 is MNHEY, CDR2 SVGEGT. The V gene end was trimmed by 4 bases and the J gene end by 0 bases; junction bases not matched to a gene: 8. CDR3 size: 18 residues. CDR3 residues: CASSWPSLAGANTGELFF. DNA of the CDR3: TGTGCCAGCAGTTGGCCCTCCCTAGCGGGGGCGAACACCGGGGAGCTGTTTTTT.

As for this clone: The same CDR3 can be traced to other DNA sequences in this sample. As DNA, the CDR3 is TGTGCCACCAGTTATAGCAATCAGCCCCAGCATTTT. Translated, it gives CATSYSNQPQHF. The rearrangement uses TRBV24-1 and TRBJ1-5; D is unresolved. The CDR3 is 12 amino acids. Germline CDR1 reads KGHDR; CDR2 reads SFDVKD. Between the trimmed V and J ends, which lost 6 bases and 0 bases, there was a span of 2 bases.

This clone was detected only a few times. The genes are TRBV29-1 and TRBJ2-3; D is perhaps TRBD1 (5 bases). Between the trimmed V and J ends, which lost 4 bases and 2 bases, there was a span of 13 bases. The CDR3 is 14 residues long. The germline V gene encodes CDR1 SQVTM and CDR2 ANQGSEA. The CDR3 bases are TGCAGCGTTGGGCTGGTCAGGGACACAGATACGCAGTATTTT. Translating gives CSVGLVRDTDTQYF.

The chain couples TRBV7-2 to TRBJ2-7; possible D gene TRBD2, 5 bases. This CDR3 spans 15 amino acids. Per germline, CDR1 SGHTA and CDR2 FQGNSA. The germline V and J ends were trimmed by 1 base and 0 bases, with 10 bases remaining between them. The CDR3 nucleotides read TGTGCCAGCAGCTTAGACGGGAAGAGCTCCTACGAGCAGTACTTC. Translation gives CASSLDGKSSYEQYF.

This clone was recorded a few times. The J gene is TRBJ2-1, the V gene TRBV6-1; 7 nucleotides agree with TRBD1. Per the germline V gene, CDR1 is MNHNS and CDR2 is SASEGT. Trimming cost V 3 bases and J 0 bases; bases outside gene matches: 5. The CDR3 covers 16 residues. Here the CDR3 reads CASSDKGQSSYNEQFF. As DNA, the CDR3 is TGTGCCAGCAGTGATAAGGGACAGAGCTCCTACAATGAGCAGTTCTTC.

The chain links TRBV27 to TRBJ1-2; D gene ambiguous. In germline, CDR1 is MNHEY, CDR2 SMNVEV (reference sequence). There are 13 residues in the CDR3. The V gene lost 6 bases and the J gene lost 0 bases, with 8 bases spanning the gap. DNA of the CDR3: TGTGCCAGCAGCTTCGTAGCTAACTATGGCTACACCTTC. Its protein is CASSFVANYGYTF.

This clone was recorded only once. The rearrangement joins TRBV7-2 to TRBJ2-1, with D possibly matching TRBD2 (5 bases). The germline V gene has CDR1 SGHTA and CDR2 FQGNSA. This CDR3 has 16 residues. The ends were cut back, 0 bases at V and 7 bases at J, with 16 bases in the middle. As DNA, the CDR3 is TGTGCCAGCAGCTTAGCTGGTAGCGACCGCCGGAATGAGCAGTTCTTC. Protein: CASSLAGSDRRNEQFF.

V is TRBV4-2 and J is TRBJ2-1; 11 bases fit TRBD2. The trim removed 1 base at V and 0 bases at J, leaving 11 bases unmatched. Germline loops: CDR1 LGHNA, CDR2 YNFKEQ. The CDR3 length is 20 residues. CDR3 nucleotide sequence: TGTGCCAGCAGCCAAGTCTTTCGACTAGCGGGGAATCGCTCCTACAATGAGCAGTTCTTC. Protein product: CASSQVFRLAGNRSYNEQFF.

The rearrangement links TRBV29-1 to TRBJ2-2; D not resolved. Between the trimmed V and J ends, which lost 7 bases and 3 bases, there was a span of 6 bases. Per the germline V gene, CDR1 is SQVTM and CDR2 is ANQGSEA. CDR3 length: 11 amino acids. CDR3 in amino acids: CSARDTGELFF. CDR3 in DNA: TGCAGCGCCCGGGACACCGGGGAGCTGTTTTTT.